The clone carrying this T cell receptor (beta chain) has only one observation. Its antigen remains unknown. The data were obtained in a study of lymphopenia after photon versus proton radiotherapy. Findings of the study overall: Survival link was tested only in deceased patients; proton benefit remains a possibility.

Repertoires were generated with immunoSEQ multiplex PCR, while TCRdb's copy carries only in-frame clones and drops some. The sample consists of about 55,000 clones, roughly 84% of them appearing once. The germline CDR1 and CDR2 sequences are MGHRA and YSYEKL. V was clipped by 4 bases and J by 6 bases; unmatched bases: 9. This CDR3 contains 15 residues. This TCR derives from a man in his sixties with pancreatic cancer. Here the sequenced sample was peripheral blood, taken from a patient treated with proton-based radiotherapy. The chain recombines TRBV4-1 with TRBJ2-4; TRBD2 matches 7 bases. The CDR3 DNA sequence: TGCGCCAGCAGCCGGCTGGCGGGAGTAGGAAACATTCAGTACTTC. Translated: CASSRLAGVGNIQYF.